The 26 T cell receptor beta chains below were found in one sample sequenced in a study of blood T cell repertoires in COVID-19. Profiled with immunoSEQ multiplex PCR; TCRdb holds only in-frame clones, not every one. This table holds 150,000 or so clones, approximately 83% found once. Sequenced input: peripheral blood. These receptors came from a woman aged 55-70 years with acute or convalescent COVID-19.

This clone has a handful of counts. The J gene is TRBJ1-5, the V gene TRBV5-4; D might be TRBD1 (6 bases). In germline, CDR1 is SGHNT, CDR2 YYREEE (reference sequence). This CDR3 contains 13 residues. V was shortened by 7 bases and J by 7 bases, with 15 bases between the two germline ends. The CDR3 coding sequence is TGTGCCAGCGGCCGGGACACGGGACAGCCCCAGCATTTT. Protein product: CASGRDTGQPQHF. Complete variable domain (other parts from reference TRBV5-4 and TRBJ1-5): ETGVTQSPTHLIKTRGQQVTLRCSSQSGHNTVSWYQQALGQGPQFIFQYYREEENGRGNFPPRFSGLQFPNYSSELNVNALELDDSALYLCASGRDTGQPQHFGDGTRLSIL.

This clone was observed a single time. The genes are TRBV11-2 and TRBJ2-3; tentatively, D is TRBD1 (5 bases). Germline CDR1 is SGHAT and CDR2 is FQNNGV. V lost 6 bases and J lost 0, with 10 bases in between. The CDR3 is 14 amino acids. CDR3 bases: TGTGCCAGCAGTAAAACAGGAAGCACAGATACGCAGTATTTT. Protein sequence: CASSKTGSTDTQYF.

The chain is built from TRBV9 and TRBJ1-1, with 7 bases matching TRBD1. After removal of 0 bases from V and 4 bases from J, the junction contained 3 bases not matched to a gene. Germline CDR1 and CDR2: SGDLS and YYNGEE. The CDR3 length is 14 residues. CDR3 nucleotide sequence: TGTGCCAGCAGCGTAGGGCCAGGGGGCACTGAAGCTTTCTTT. Its protein is CASSVGPGGTEAFF.

The chain carries TRBV11-3 and TRBJ2-7; D is possibly TRBD2 (7 bases). CDR3 length: 17 amino acids. Trimming left V 5 bases short and J 0 bases short, with 20 bases between. Germline CDR1 and CDR2: SGHNT and YENEEA. CDR3 DNA: TGTGCCAGCAGCGGGGGGGGCCGCGGGTCCTACTCCTACGAGCAGTACTTC. Translation: CASSGGGRGSYSYEQYF. Variable domain in full (rest from reference TRBV11-3 and TRBJ2-7): EAGVVQSPRYKIIEKKQPVAFWCNPISGHNTLYWYLQNLGQGPELLIRYENEEAVDDSQLPKDRFSAERLKGVDSTLKIQPAELGDSAVYLCASSGGGRGSYSYEQYFGPGTRLTVT.

This clone appeared a few times. The chain is built from TRBV12-3 or TRBV12-4 and TRBJ1-1; a weak D match, TRBD1 (6 bases). The CDR3 is 11 residues long. Trimming stripped 10 bases from V and 6 bases from J, with 12 bases between. DNA of the CDR3: TGTGCCATCGGGGGGCAAGCTGAAGCTTTCTTT. Amino acids: CAIGGQAEAFF.

The V and J genes are TRBV29-1 and TRBJ1-2, with D perhaps matching TRBD1 (5 bases). V was trimmed by 4 bases and J by 2 bases, leaving 8 bases between them. This CDR3 is 12 amino acids long. Germline lookup yields CDR1 SQVTM and CDR2 ANQGSEA. CDR3 DNA: TGCAGCGTTGGTGGGGGGAACTATGGCTACACCTTC. Residues: CSVGGGNYGYTF.

This clone was seen once. The chain recombines TRBV28 with TRBJ2-1; 8 bases line up with TRBD2. CDR1 MDHEN and CDR2 SYDVKM come from the germline V gene. The J segment lost 6 bases and the V segment lost 6 bases, leaving 13 bases of the junction unmatched. The CDR3 is made up of 16 amino acids. The CDR3 DNA is TGTGCCAGCAGCGGTAGCGGGACTGCCAATCTCAATGAGCAGTTCTTC. Translated, it gives CASSGSGTANLNEQFF.

This sequence joins TRBV19 and TRBJ2-5; tentatively, D is TRBD2 (6 bases). The CDR3 is 12 amino acids. Germline V gene lookup returns CDR1 LNHDA and CDR2 SQIVND (reference sequence). The ends were cut back, 3 bases at V and 5 bases at J, with 7 bases in the middle. The CDR3 sequence: CASSIGGETQYF. CDR3 nucleotides: TGTGCCAGTAGTATTGGGGGGGAGACCCAGTACTTC.

V and J are TRBV29-1 and TRBJ2-1; D not certain. Germline values: CDR1 SQVTM, CDR2 ANQGSEA. CDR3 length: 17 amino acids. V lost 2 bases to trimming and J lost 2 bases, with 19 bases between them. This CDR3 reads CSVESQAQVLPYNEQFF. DNA for the CDR3: TGCAGCGTTGAATCCCAGGCCCAGGTTCTCCCCTACAATGAGCAGTTCTTC.

This clone was counted a single time. CDR3 coding DNA: TGTGCCAGCAGTCCCTGGAGGGGCGATGAGCAGTTCTTC. Translated: CASSPWRGDEQFF. The V gene is TRBV28, the J gene TRBJ2-1, with a tentative D call TRBD2 (6 bases). V lost 5 bases and J lost 8, with 13 bases in between. The V gene's germline CDR1 is MDHEN and CDR2 SYDVKM. There are 13 residues in the CDR3. Variable domain in full (rest from reference TRBV28 and TRBJ2-1): DVKVTQSSRYLVKRTGEKVFLECVQDMDHENMFWYRQDPGLGLRLIYFSYDVKMKEKGDIPEGYSVSREKKERFSLILESASTNQTSMYLCASSPWRGDEQFFGPGTRLTVL.

The chain links TRBV5-1 to TRBJ2-7, with TRBD2 matching over 10 bases. CDR3 size: 15 residues. Germline CDR1 SGHRS, CDR2 YFSETQ. The ends lost 3 bases at V and 3 bases at J; junction bases unmatched: 6. The CDR3 spells CASSSGLARNYEQYF. The CDR3 nucleotides are TGCGCCAGCAGCTCGGGACTAGCGAGGAACTACGAGCAGTACTTC.

The genes are TRBV4-1 and TRBJ2-3, with a possible D match to TRBD1 (5 bases). CDR1 is MGHRA and CDR2 is YSYEKL in the germline V gene. This CDR3 spans 16 amino acids. V was shortened by 4 bases and J by 1 base, with 15 bases between the two germline ends. The CDR3 sequence is CASSPPVRAGTDTQYF. The CDR3 bases are TGCGCCAGCAGCCCCCCGGTCAGGGCGGGCACAGATACGCAGTATTTT.

The chain links TRBV5-1 to TRBJ2-1, with TRBD2 identical over 10 bases. This CDR3 contains 15 residues. Per germline, CDR1 SGHRS and CDR2 YFSETQ. J gave up 4 bases and V 4 bases, and 5 bases lay outside the gene matches. The CDR3 spells CASSQLAGSYNEQFF. The CDR3 nucleotides are TGCGCCAGCAGCCAACTAGCGGGATCTTACAATGAGCAGTTCTTC.

The chain joins TRBV19 to TRBJ2-1, with 15 bases lining up with TRBD2. V lost 6 bases and J lost 7; bases outside the gene matches: 10. The CDR3 sequence is 17 residues long. Germline CDR1 and CDR2: LNHDA and SQIVND (reference sequence). The CDR3 is CASRPWTSGRAENEQFF. CDR3 DNA: TGTGCCAGTAGGCCCTGGACTAGCGGGAGGGCCGAGAATGAGCAGTTCTTC.

This clone was observed a single time. The chain is built from TRBV28 and TRBJ2-5, with 11 positions matching TRBD2. This CDR3 has 20 residues. The germline V gene has CDR1 MDHEN and CDR2 SYDVKM. V shed 4 bases, J shed 2 bases, and the junction held 18 bases outside the gene matches. CDR3 region: CASSSRLAGPKGRFQETQYF. The DNA of the CDR3 is TGTGCCAGCAGTTCCAGACTAGCGGGACCCAAAGGGAGGTTTCAAGAGACCCAGTACTTC.

This chain links TRBV28 with TRBJ1-2; unclear D gene. The CDR3 covers 12 residues. Germline V gene data show CDR1 as MDHEN and CDR2 as SYDVKM. Trimming took 3 bases from V and 2 from J, leaving 4 bases between them. The CDR3 sequence: CASSFLNYGYTF. In DNA, the CDR3 is TGTGCCAGCAGTTTTTTAAACTATGGCTACACCTTC.

The J gene is TRBJ2-7, the V gene TRBV27; TRBD2 agrees at 8 bases. CDR1 MNHEY and CDR2 SMNVEV come from the germline V gene (reference sequence). V was clipped by 6 bases and J by 0 bases; unmatched bases: 7. The CDR3 covers 15 residues. The CDR3 DNA reads as TGTGCCAGCAGCTTACTAGCGGCTAGCTCCTACGAGCAGTACTTC. This codes for CASSLLAASSYEQYF.

The gene calls are TRBV9 and TRBJ2-7; no firm D call. The CDR3 sequence is 11 residues long. Germline values: CDR1 SGDLS, CDR2 YYNGEE. Trimming removed 5 bases from V and 6 bases from J, with 9 bases in between. The CDR3 nucleotides read TGTGCCAGCAGTGCCGGGTCCGAGCAGTACTTC. Protein product: CASSAGSEQYF.

The sample holds a few counts of this clone. The chain recombines TRBV2 with TRBJ2-7; possibly TRBD1 for D (5 bases). Trimming pared 4 bases from V and 4 bases from J, leaving 14 bases between. There are 14 residues in the CDR3. The germline V gene encodes CDR1 SNHLY and CDR2 FYNNEI. The CDR3 is CASSGRRGPYEQYF. The DNA for the CDR3 is TGTGCCAGCAGTGGCCGTAGGGGCCCTTACGAGCAGTACTTC.

The chain uses TRBV7-9 and TRBJ2-1, with TRBD2 matching 12 bases. Germline loops: CDR1 SEHNR, CDR2 FQNEAQ (reference sequence). The CDR3 consists of 16 residues. V lost 3 bases, J lost 7 bases, and 7 bases stayed unmatched. The CDR3 reads CASSFLAGGPGNEQFF. In DNA form, the CDR3 reads TGTGCCAGCAGCTTTCTAGCGGGAGGGCCGGGAAATGAGCAGTTCTTC.

The gene calls are TRBV28 and TRBJ2-3, with TRBD2 matching over 7 bases. The J segment lost 2 bases and the V segment lost 1 base, leaving 6 bases of the junction unmatched. Germline V gives CDR1 MDHEN, CDR2 SYDVKM. This CDR3 comprises 16 residues. As DNA, the CDR3 is TGTGCCAGCAGTTTATTTCCTAGCGGATACACAGATACGCAGTATTTT. It is translated as CASSLFPSGYTDTQYF.

This chain connects TRBV10-3 to TRBJ1-4; D is ambiguous. This CDR3 is built from 15 residues. V was clipped by 4 bases and J by 2 bases, with 11 bases between them. Germline assignment: CDR1 ENHRY and CDR2 SYGVKD. CDR3 DNA: TGTGCCATCAGTGCCGGGGAAAGTACTAATGAAAAACTGTTTTTT. Translated, it gives CAISAGESTNEKLFF.

This chain connects TRBV5-4 to TRBJ2-5; no clear D. Trimming removed 0 bases at V and 5 bases at J, with 14 bases between. The CDR3 spans 15 residues. CDR1 and CDR2 (germline): SGHNT, YYREEE (reference sequence). The CDR3 coding sequence is TGTGCCAGCAGCTTGGAGCTAGTGTCGGGTGAGACCCAGTACTTC. It is translated as CASSLELVSGETQYF.

This rearrangement joins TRBV11-3 to TRBJ2-7, with TRBD2 matching 8 bases. The CDR3 covers 18 residues. V lost 8 bases, J lost 2 bases, and 20 bases stayed unmatched. Germline loops: CDR1 SGHNT, CDR2 YENEEA. The CDR3 region has the DNA TGTGCCAGCGGTGGGACGAGAGTGCTGTCGGGAGGGACCTACGAGCAGTACTTC. It specifies CASGGTRVLSGGTYEQYF.

V is TRBV7-9 and J is TRBJ2-2; 10 positions match TRBD2. This CDR3 has 16 amino acids. The J segment lost 7 bases and the V segment lost 1 base, leaving 6 bases of the junction unmatched. Germline-derived CDR1 and CDR2 are SEHNR and FQNEAQ (reference sequence). In nucleotides, the CDR3 is TGTGCCAGCAGCTTAGTAGTTCTAGCGGGAGACGGGGAGCTGTTTTTT. Translating it yields CASSLVVLAGDGELFF.

The chain recombines TRBV9 with TRBJ2-3; 9 bases line up with TRBD2. There are 15 residues in the CDR3. Germline CDR1 is SGDLS and CDR2 is YYNGEE. The trim removed 1 base at V and 4 bases at J, leaving 4 bases unmatched. CDR3 loop: CASSVLSGSADTQYF. The CDR3 DNA reads TGTGCCAGCAGCGTACTTAGCGGGAGCGCAGATACGCAGTATTTT.